This T cell receptor (beta chain) was identified in a study of T cell clonotyping in hematopoietic cell transplantation (dated by TCRdb to 2020 to 2022). Context from the whole study: Recipient samples taken before transplant were collected after cytoreduction. In the study, around 140 blood samples were gathered from roughly 35 consecutive transplant recipients and their related donors. Recruitment of patients ran from late 2015 to early 2017, and follow-up continued until late 2020 or until death.

Regarding this clone: Its antigen specificity is not known. Base-call qualities are not available, and no considerably larger clone is one nucleotide away.

Summary of the overall study and its limitations: Recipient TCR diversity fell after transplant, with pathologically expanded clonotypes rising progressively from day 30 to day 180. Sample size was limited, and cells were not sorted, so CD4 and CD8 repertoire contributions could not be separated. Overlap with donor repertoires was found for only a small fraction of recipient repertoires, with over 97% found to appear de novo at the given depth. Broader posttransplant TCR repertoire diversity was predicted by donor and pretransplant recipient Inverse Simpson Index values.

The meaning of the sample's time point label: recipient sample about 28 days before transplant, after cytoreduction. Blood samples were obtained from recipients approximately 28 days before transplant and at days 30, 100 and 180 after transplant. Using Nuclei Lysis Solution, genomic DNA was extracted from unfractionated peripheral blood mononuclear cells that were either fresh or cryopreserved. TCR beta CDR3 regions were amplified from genomic DNA with the immunoSEQ assay, a bias-controlled multiplex PCR using V- and J-specific primers. A proprietary barcode and Illumina adapter sequences were added to the CDR3 amplicons in a second PCR step. An Illumina MiSeq instrument was used to sequence the CDR3 libraries. Regarding the original processing steps: Export and quality control were handled in immunoSEQ Analyzer 3.0, while downstream analyses relied on R Bioconductor and Immunarch. Only productive rearrangements in the normalized downsampled data set were used to calculate repertoire metrics. In the normalized cohort, a clonotype counted as pathologically expanded if the clonotype was larger than 5 templates. Repertoire diversity was measured with the Inverse Simpson Index. To capture all clonotypes, CMV-specificity analyses were performed on the non-normalized data set. The immuneACCESS repertoire file appears here via TCRdb, limited to in-frame rearrangements. These files lack a portion of the clones; in checked studies, under half of the deficit traces to unresolved V genes, and the cause of the others is not known. The V and J calls and clone size are taken from that table; D and trimming were inferred from the DNA. The sample has 45,000 or so clones on record, approximately 80% of them singletons. Of the sample, around 5.3% is held by the ten largest clones.

Sequencing used peripheral blood mononuclear cells, obtained before stem cell transplant. This receptor was taken from a man aged 60 to 75 with myelodysplastic syndrome. Some clones in this sample may be carry-over from other donors' samples.

The CDR3 region reads CSSAQGNEQYF. The DNA is as follows: TGCTCAAGCGCACAGGGGAACGAGCAGTACTTC. The sequence links TRBV20-1 to TRBJ2-7, with TRBD1 matching 7 junction bases. The CDR3, from cysteine to phenylalanine, totals 11 residues. Just CDR3 DNA is preserved here, 33 bases in frame from base 1. The germline V gene (reference sequence) sets CDR1 to DFQATT and CDR2 to SNEGSKA.